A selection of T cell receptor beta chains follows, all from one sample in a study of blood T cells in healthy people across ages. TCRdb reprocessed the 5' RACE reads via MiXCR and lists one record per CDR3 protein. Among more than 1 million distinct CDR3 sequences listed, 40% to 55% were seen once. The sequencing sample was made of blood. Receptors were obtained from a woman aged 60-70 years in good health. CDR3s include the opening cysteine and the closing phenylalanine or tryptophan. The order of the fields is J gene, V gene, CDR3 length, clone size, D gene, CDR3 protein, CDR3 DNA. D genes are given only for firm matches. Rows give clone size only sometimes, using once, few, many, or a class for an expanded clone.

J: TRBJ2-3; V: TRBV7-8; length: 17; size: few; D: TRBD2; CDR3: CASSPRTSGRFIDTQYF; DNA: TGTGCCAGCAGCCCCCGGACTAGCGGGAGGTTCATAGATACGCAGTATTTT
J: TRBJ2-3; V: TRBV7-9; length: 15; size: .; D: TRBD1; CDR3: CANSLGQTQRDTQYF; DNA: TGTGCCAACAGCTTGGGACAGACCCAGAGAGATACGCAGTATTTT
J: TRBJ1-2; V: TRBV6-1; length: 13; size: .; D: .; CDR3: CAGRARSDYGYTF; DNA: TGTGCCGGACGGGCCCGGTCCGACTATGGCTACACCTTC
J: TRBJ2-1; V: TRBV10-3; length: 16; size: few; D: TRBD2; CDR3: CAISDITSGPYNEQFF; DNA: TGTGCCATCAGTGATATTACTAGCGGGCCCTACAATGAGCAGTTCTTC
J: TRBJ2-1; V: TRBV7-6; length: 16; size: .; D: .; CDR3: CASSLASGSTYNEQFF; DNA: TGTGCCAGCAGCTTAGCGTCAGGGTCCACGTACAATGAGCAGTTCTTC
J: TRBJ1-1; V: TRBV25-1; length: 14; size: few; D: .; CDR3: CASSEQARGFEAFF; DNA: TGTGCCAGCAGTGAACAGGCCAGGGGCTTTGAAGCTTTCTTT
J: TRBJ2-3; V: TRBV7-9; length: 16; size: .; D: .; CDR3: CASSSLGGPQGDTQYF; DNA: TGTGCCAGCAGCTCCCTAGGGGGGCCACAAGGGGATACGCAGTATTTT
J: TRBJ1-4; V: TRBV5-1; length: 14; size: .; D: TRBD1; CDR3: CASSFNRGNEKLFF; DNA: TGCGCCAGCAGCTTTAACAGGGGTAATGAAAAACTGTTTTTT
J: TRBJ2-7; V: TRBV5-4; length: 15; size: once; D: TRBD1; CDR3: CASSPRGRQGHEQYF; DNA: TGTGCCAGCAGCCCGCGCGGGCGACAGGGACACGAGCAGTACTTC
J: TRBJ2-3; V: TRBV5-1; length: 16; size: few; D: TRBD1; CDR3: CASSVRTGGGADTQYF; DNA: TGCGCCAGCAGCGTCCGGACAGGGGGCGGAGCAGATACGCAGTATTTT
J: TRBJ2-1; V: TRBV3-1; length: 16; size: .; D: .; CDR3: CASRPLASSSYNEQFF; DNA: TGTGCCAGCAGACCACTAGCATCGAGCTCCTACAATGAGCAGTTCTTC
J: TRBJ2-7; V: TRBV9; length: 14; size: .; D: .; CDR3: CASSVAGGFYEQYF; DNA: TGTGCCAGCAGCGTAGCTGGCGGGTTCTACGAGCAGTACTTC
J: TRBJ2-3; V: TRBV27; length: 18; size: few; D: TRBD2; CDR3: CASSPTSSGLAGTDTQYF; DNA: TGTGCCAGCAGTCCAACCTCTTCCGGACTAGCGGGCACAGATACGCAGTATTTT
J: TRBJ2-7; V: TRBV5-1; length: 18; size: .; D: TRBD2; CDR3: CASSSSFSSGNFIRVQYF; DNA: TGCGCCAGCAGCTCATCCTTCTCTAGCGGAAATTTCATAAGGGTCCAGTACTTC
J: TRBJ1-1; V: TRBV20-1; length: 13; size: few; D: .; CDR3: CSASGLMNTEAFF; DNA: TGCAGTGCTTCGGGACTGATGAACACTGAAGCTTTCTTT
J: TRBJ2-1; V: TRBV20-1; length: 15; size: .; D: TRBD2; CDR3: CSARGGLGLYNEQFF; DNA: TGCAGTGCTAGGGGGGGACTAGGACTCTACAATGAGCAGTTCTTC
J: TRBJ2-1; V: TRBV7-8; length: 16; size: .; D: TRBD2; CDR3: CASSLAGAGGSNEQFF; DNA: TGTGCCAGCAGCTTAGCGGGGGCGGGAGGTAGTAATGAGCAGTTCTTC
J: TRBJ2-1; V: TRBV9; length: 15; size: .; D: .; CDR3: CASSSSGATYNEQFF; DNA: TGTGCCAGCAGCTCGTCGGGGGCCACCTACAATGAGCAGTTCTTC
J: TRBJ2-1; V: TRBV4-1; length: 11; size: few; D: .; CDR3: CASSHRGEQFF; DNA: TGCGCCAGCAGCCATAGGGGTGAGCAGTTCTTC
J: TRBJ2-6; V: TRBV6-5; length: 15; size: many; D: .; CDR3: CASSKGGSGANVLTF; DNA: TGTGCCAGCAGTAAGGGGGGCTCTGGGGCCAACGTCCTGACTTTC